This TCR beta chain was retrieved from a study of blood T cell repertoires in COVID-19. Study-level background: COVID-19 samples collected from the United States, Italy and Spain covered acute and convalescent phases.

Generated by immunoSEQ multiplex PCR, the TCRdb table keeps only in-frame clones and is missing some. The data hold roughly 330,000 clones, with approximately 90% observed a single time. The sequencing input was PBMCs or T cells enriched from blood (not recorded which). This clonotype originated in a young woman who had recovered from COVID-19.

CDR3 sequence (DNA): TGTGCCAGCTGGGGCCGGGGGGATAATGAAAAACTGTTTTTT. This codes for CASWGRGDNEKLFF. The chain carries TRBV28 and TRBJ1-4; D perhaps matches TRBD1 (5 bases). The CDR3 runs to 14 residues. Trimming shortened V by 8 bases and J by 4 bases, and 14 bases separated the two germline ends. Germline CDR1 reads MDHEN; CDR2 reads SYDVKM.